This entry is about one T cell receptor (beta chain). Its matching antigen is unknown. This sample is drawn from a study of T-cell memory formation after mild COVID-19. Study-wide points: Contracting CD4+ clones lay largely in CM and EM, with CD8+ ones residing in EMRA.

Germline V lookup: CDR1 SGHRS, CDR2 YFSETQ. The CDR3 runs 17 residues. V gave up 4 bases and J gave up 3 bases; unmatched junction bases: 6. TCRdb processed the 5' RACE reads anew with MiXCR; each CDR3 protein has one entry. Counted here are 150,000 to 200,000 distinct CDR3 sequences, about 21% occurring once; the ten biggest clones make up 23%. The chain is built from TRBV5-1 and TRBJ2-1, with TRBD2 matching 14 bases. The sequence came from an adult woman who had mild COVID-19 (a few samples of this study predate the infection). Cell type and time point are not known. The sequencing sample was made of PBMCs or a T cell subset sorted from them (not recorded which). The CDR3 protein is CASSDTGTSGGYNEQFF. In DNA, the CDR3 is TGCGCCAGCAGCGATACCGGGACTAGCGGGGGCTACAATGAGCAGTTCTTC.